The rows below give T cell receptor beta chains drawn from one sample of a study of shared clonotypes between healthy human individuals. Some clones are missing from TCRdb's copy, which holds only in-frame ones; the method was immunoSEQ multiplex PCR. The sample includes about 470,000 clones, roughly 80% of them seen just once. The sample was PBMCs. These receptors came from a middle-aged woman in good health. Some clones in this sample may be carry-over from other donors' samples. The CDR3 runs from the conserved cysteine through the conserved F or W. Each record gives: D gene, clone size, V gene, J gene, CDR3 DNA, CDR3 protein. D genes are given only for firm matches. Expanded clones are given a class, and other clones once, few, many or no size at all.

.	.	TRBV27	TRBJ2-1	TGTGCCAGCAGTTTCACTAGTAGGTATGAGCAGTTCTTC	CASSFTSRYEQFF
TRBD2	.	TRBV27	TRBJ2-7	TGTGCCAGCGGGAAGCGGGAATCCTACGAGCAGTACTTC	CASGKRESYEQYF
.	.	TRBV7-2	TRBJ2-5	TGTGCCAGCAGCCGCACAATTACCCAAGAGACCCAGTACTTC	CASSRTITQETQYF
.	.	TRBV5-6	TRBJ2-6	TGCGCCAGCAGCTTGGCGGTCGGGGCCAACGTCCTGACTTTC	CASSLAVGANVLTF
.	.	TRBV7-9	TRBJ2-2	TGTGCCAGCAGCCGCACGCTAGGTTCTAGCACCGGGGAGCTGTTTTTT	CASSRTLGSSTGELFF
TRBD1	.	TRBV27	TRBJ1-2	TGTGCCAGCAGTCCACAAGGGACAGGGGGCTTTCGGGGCTACACCTTC	CASSPQGTGGFRGYTF
TRBD1	.	TRBV28	TRBJ2-2	TGTGCCAGCAGTTCAAACAGGGGGACCGGGGAGCTGTTTTTT	CASSSNRGTGELFF
TRBD2	few	TRBV7-2	TRBJ2-5	TGTGCCAGCAGACTTACTAGCGGGAGTGGAGAGACCCAGTACTTC	CASRLTSGSGETQYF
.	.	TRBV7-2	TRBJ1-2	TGTGCCAGCAGCTATAGCGAAGAGGGCTACACCTTC	CASSYSEEGYTF
.	few	TRBV5-1	TRBJ1-1	TGCGCCAGCAGCTCTCCAGCAGGCGTCACTGAAGCTTTCTTT	CASSSPAGVTEAFF
.	.	TRBV19	TRBJ2-1	TGTGCCAGTAGTATCGGGGCGGGAAGCTCCTACAATGAGCAGTTCTTC	CASSIGAGSSYNEQFF
.	few	TRBV30	TRBJ2-4	TGTGCCTGGAGTGACCCTTGGGGGGCCAAAAACATTCAGTACTTC	CAWSDPWGAKNIQYF
TRBD2	.	TRBV5-4	TRBJ2-1	TGTGCCAGCAGCCCTCCCGGGACTAGAGGGGGACTTGAGCAGTTCTTC	CASSPPGTRGGLEQFF
.	.	TRBV18	TRBJ1-4	TGTGCCAGCTCACCCCTCAGGAGTGAAAAACTGTTTTTT	CASSPLRSEKLFF
.	.	TRBV7-2	TRBJ2-3	TGTGCCAGCAGCTTAGGGGCCAACACAGATACGCAGTATTTT	CASSLGANTDTQYF
.	many	TRBV9	TRBJ1-4	TGTGCCAGCAGCGTAGGCAGGGCCGCTAATGAAAAACTGTTTTTT	CASSVGRAANEKLFF
TRBD2	.	TRBV30	TRBJ2-3	TGTGCCTGGAGTGTTGCTAGCGGCCTCACAGATACGCAGTATTTT	CAWSVASGLTDTQYF
.	.	TRBV5-6	TRBJ2-2	TGTGCCAGCAGCTTGGCCTACAGGGCCCACACCGGGGAGCTGTTTTTT	CASSLAYRAHTGELFF
.	.	TRBV11-1	TRBJ1-2	TGTGCCAGCAGCTCTACCGGGACAAGTTTATATGGCTACACCTTC	CASSSTGTSLYGYTF
TRBD1	.	TRBV5-8	TRBJ2-4	TGTGCCAGCAGCTTGGGACAGGGGGCCGGGGACATTCAGTACTTC	CASSLGQGAGDIQYF
.	.	TRBV4-1	TRBJ2-6	TGCGCCAGCAGCAGAGGCTCTGGGGCCAACGTCCTGACTTTC	CASSRGSGANVLTF
.	.	TRBV29-1	TRBJ1-5	TGCAGCGTTGTTCTAGGGACGAATAGCAATCAGCCCCAGCATTTT	CSVVLGTNSNQPQHF
TRBD1	.	TRBV7-8	TRBJ1-2	TGTGCCAGCAGCTTGGACAGGCCCTATGGCTACACCTTC	CASSLDRPYGYTF
TRBD1	once	TRBV5-1	TRBJ1-2	TGCGCCAGCATGGGGGCTGGAGGACAGGGCTATGGCTACACCTTC	CASMGAGGQGYGYTF
TRBD2	.	TRBV19	TRBJ2-5	TGTGCCTCGGGACTAGCGGGAGTGGGGGAGACCCAGTACTTC	CASGLAGVGETQYF
TRBD1	.	TRBV5-1	TRBJ2-1	TGCGCCAGCAGCTACCTTGGACAGGGGAGGAATGAGCAGTTCTTC	CASSYLGQGRNEQFF
.	.	TRBV6-5	TRBJ2-7	TGTGCCAGCGTCGCCATTTACGAGCAGTACTTC	CASVAIYEQYF
.	.	TRBV5-8	TRBJ2-7	TGTGCCAGCAGCTTGTTCTGGGGCGGGACGGAAGAGCAGTACTTC	CASSLFWGGTEEQYF
TRBD2	few	TRBV7-2	TRBJ2-5	TGTGCCAGCAGCTTACCTAGCGGGAGCTTAGTGGAGACCCAGTACTTC	CASSLPSGSLVETQYF
TRBD2	.	TRBV29-1	TRBJ2-7	TGCAGCGTTGCCCTTCAGGACAGACGACTAGCGGGAGCCCCCTACGAGCAGTACTTC	CSVALQDRRLAGAPYEQYF
.	.	TRBV7-2	TRBJ2-5	TGTGCCAGCAGCTTGCAAGTTGGGGGCCAAGAGACCCAGTACTTC	CASSLQVGGQETQYF
.	few	TRBV14	TRBJ2-4	TGTGCCAGCAGCCAATCGGGTAACATTCAGTACTTC	CASSQSGNIQYF
.	.	TRBV5-1	TRBJ2-7	TGCGCCAGCAGCTTGAACGGCGCGCTCTACGAGCAGTACTTC	CASSLNGALYEQYF
.	.	TRBV5-1	TRBJ1-2	TGCGCCAGCAGCTTGGAATCGCCTAACTATGGCTACACCTTC	CASSLESPNYGYTF
.	once	TRBV30	TRBJ2-5	TGTGCCTGGAGTGTAACGGGGGGCCAGACCCAGTACTTC	CAWSVTGGQTQYF
.	.	TRBV18	TRBJ2-3	TGTGCCAGCTCACCAGACAGACTAAGCACAGATACGCAGTATTTT	CASSPDRLSTDTQYF
.	.	TRBV18	TRBJ2-7	TGTGCCAGCTCAGATCTTTACGAGCAGTACTTC	CASSDLYEQYF
.	.	TRBV5-1	TRBJ2-5	TGCGCCAGCAGCGGGGGTGAGACCCAGTACTTC	CASSGGETQYF
.	.	TRBV6-4	TRBJ2-7	TGTGCCAGCAGCTTTGGGGTTGGCTACGAGCAGTACTTC	CASSFGVGYEQYF
.	.	TRBV28	TRBJ1-2	TGTGCCAGCAGACCCGGACAAGGATGGAGTGGCTACACCTTC	CASRPGQGWSGYTF
TRBD2	.	TRBV19	TRBJ2-2	TGTGCCAGTAGACTAGCGGGGGCGAACACCGGGGAGCTGTTTTTT	CASRLAGANTGELFF
TRBD2	.	TRBV5-1	TRBJ2-1	TGCGCCAGCAGCTTGGGCGTAGCGGGAGGGGCGGGTGAGCAGTTCTTC	CASSLGVAGGAGEQFF
TRBD2	once	TRBV29-1	TRBJ2-1	TGCAGCGTTGTGACTAGCGGGTCCTACAATGAGCAGTTCTTC	CSVVTSGSYNEQFF
TRBD2	.	TRBV10-2	TRBJ2-3	TGCGCCAGCAGAACTAGCGCCTCTAGCACAGATACGCAGTATTTT	CASRTSASSTDTQYF
.	.	TRBV5-1	TRBJ2-1	TGCGCCAGCAGCTTGACAGGGAGCTCCTACAATGAGCAGTTCTTC	CASSLTGSSYNEQFF
.	.	TRBV9	TRBJ1-4	TGTGCCAGCAGCCGGGCGGATGAAAAACTGTTTTTT	CASSRADEKLFF
.	.	TRBV11-2	TRBJ1-5	TGTGCCAGCAGCTTAGCGACCTTTCAGCCCCAGCATTTT	CASSLATFQPQHF
TRBD1	.	TRBV19	TRBJ2-7	TGTGCCAGTAGTATCCGGACAGGCGCCTACGAGCAGTACTTC	CASSIRTGAYEQYF
.	.	TRBV18	TRBJ1-4	TGTGCCAGCTCTTCTACGGAGGTTAATGAAAAACTGTTTTTT	CASSSTEVNEKLFF
TRBD1	.	TRBV30	TRBJ1-2	TGTGCCTGGAGTGTAGCGGGACAGGGGGGAATTTTTAACTATGGCTACACCTTC	CAWSVAGQGGIFNYGYTF